The 4 T cell receptor beta chains below were found in one sample sequenced in a study of Graves' ophthalmopathy and Graves' hyperthyroidism. TCR beta CDR3 regions were amplified from RNA transcripts. HTBI primers primed a first-round RT-PCR, and a second-round multiplex PCR followed. In TCRdb, the multiplex PCR reads were re-called with MiXCR into one record per CDR3 protein. The data contain under 350,000 distinct CDR3 sequences, roughly a sixth of them singletons. Sample: peripheral blood. These receptors all stem from an adult man with Graves' ophthalmopathy.

Regarding this clonotype: At one end the junction does not follow the germline gene, possibly because of a read error. The CDR3 nucleotides read TGTGCCAGCAGCCAAGAGGAGCTAACCCGGTACTTC. It codes for CASSQEELTRYF. The chain links TRBV3-1 to TRBJ2-5, with unresolved D. The CDR3 is 12 amino acids. Per germline, CDR1 LGHDT and CDR2 YNNKEL (reference sequence).

This clonotype was seen many times. The J gene is TRBJ1-5, the V gene TRBV7-8; weak D call: TRBD1 (6 bases). This CDR3 has 16 amino acids. Germline V gene lookup returns CDR1 SGHVS and CDR2 FQNEAQ. Trimming pared 3 bases from V and 0 bases from J, leaving 12 bases between. CDR3 coding DNA: TGTGCCAGCAGCTTCGGGGGCCCCTATAGCAATCAGCCCCAGCATTTT. Amino acid sequence: CASSFGGPYSNQPQHF.

This clonotype was seen at least ten times. V gene TRBV12-3 or TRBV12-4 combines with J gene TRBJ2-5; D unresolved. Trimming cost V 1 base and J 3 bases, with 9 bases left between them. The length of the CDR3 is 14 residues. The CDR3 protein is CASSLGPQEETQYF. The CDR3 bases are TGTGCCAGCAGTTTAGGGCCTCAGGAAGAGACCCAGTACTTC.

This clonotype showed up many times. Written as DNA, the CDR3 is TGTGCCTGGCGGGACCCCTTCTCCTACGAGCAGTACTTC. Its translation: CAWRDPFSYEQYF. The rearrangement joins TRBV30 to TRBJ2-7; D possibly uses TRBD1 or TRBD2 (5 bases each). Germline CDR1 GTSNPN, CDR2 SVGIG (reference sequence). With 5 bases removed from V and 0 bases from J, the gap between germline ends came to 11 bases. The CDR3 loop spans 13 amino acids.